A single sample is the source of the 23 T cell receptor beta chains below, sequenced in a study of blood T cell repertoires in COVID-19. Sequencing used immunoSEQ multiplex PCR; TCRdb keeps in-frame clones, though not all of them. The sample lists approximately 67,000 clones; around 86% were seen once. Material for sequencing was peripheral blood. Source of these receptors: a man aged 50 to 60 with active COVID-19.

Only a few counts were recorded for this clone. V usage is TRBV30 and J usage is TRBJ1-3, with D perhaps TRBD1 (5 bases). CDR3 length equals 14 residues. CDR1 is GTSNPN, CDR2 SVGIG, per germline (reference sequence). Trimming cost V 4 bases and J 0 bases, with 10 bases left between them. DNA of the CDR3: TGTGCCTGGAATTTGGACACCTCTGGAAACACCATATATTTT. This encodes CAWNLDTSGNTIYF.

The genes are TRBV7-2 and TRBJ1-1; no definite D call. The V end lost 6 bases, the J end lost 1 base, and 9 bases lay between the germline ends. Germline V gene lookup returns CDR1 SGHTA and CDR2 FQGNSA. CDR3 size: 13 residues. The CDR3 DNA is TGTGCCAGCAGTTCCTCAGGGAACACTGAAGCTTTCTTT. Encoded protein: CASSSSGNTEAFF.

The chain has TRBV7-2 and TRBJ2-3; a possible D gene is TRBD2 (6 bases). Looked up from germline, CDR1 is SGHTA and CDR2 is FQGNSA. The CDR3 is made up of 15 amino acids. Trimming left V 4 bases short and J 2 bases short, with 13 bases between. This chain's CDR3 is CASSSGTHTTDTQYF. CDR3 bases: TGTGCCAGCAGCTCCGGGACTCACACCACAGATACGCAGTATTTT.

The genes are TRBV11-3 and TRBJ1-1; 9 bases are shared with TRBD1. This CDR3 contains 17 residues. Germline values: CDR1 SGHNT, CDR2 YENEEA. J lost 1 base, V lost 5 bases, and 11 bases had no gene match. The CDR3 region is CASSPPRDRAPNTEAFF. In DNA, the CDR3 is TGTGCCAGCAGCCCACCCCGGGACAGGGCACCGAACACTGAAGCTTTCTTT. The entire variable domain, with the rest obtained from reference TRBV11-3 and TRBJ1-1, is as follows: EAGVVQSPRYKIIEKKQPVAFWCNPISGHNTLYWYLQNLGQGPELLIRYENEEAVDDSQLPKDRFSAERLKGVDSTLKIQPAELGDSAVYLCASSPPRDRAPNTEAFFGQGTRLTVV.

The chain combines TRBV7-2 with TRBJ1-6, with D possibly matching TRBD1 (5 bases). CDR3 length equals 14 residues. Trimming cost V 1 base and J 7 bases, with 8 bases left between them. Germline V gene lookup returns CDR1 SGHTA and CDR2 FQGNSA. CDR3 amino acids: CASSLGAGNSPLHF. CDR3 sequence (DNA): TGTGCCAGCAGCTTAGGGGCAGGGAATTCACCCCTCCACTTT.

The chain recombines TRBV7-6 with TRBJ2-1; 13 bases line up with TRBD2. The CDR3 loop spans 19 amino acids. V lost 5 bases and J lost 3; bases outside the gene matches: 13. Germline values: CDR1 SGHVS, CDR2 FNYEAQ. The CDR3 DNA is TGTGCCAGCAGCAAAACTAGCGGGGGGGCCCAGGTCGACTACAATGAGCAGTTCTTC. Its protein is CASSKTSGGAQVDYNEQFF.

The chain carries TRBV23-1 and TRBJ1-5, with D unresolved. TRBV23-1 is flagged as an ORF with uncertain function. The CDR3 consists of 16 residues. Trimming removed 1 base from V and 6 bases from J, with 16 bases in between. The CDR3 region is CASSQLINQACQPQHF. The CDR3 region has the DNA TGCGCCAGCAGTCAATTAATTAACCAGGCGTGTCAGCCCCAGCATTTT.

This clone occurred a few times. The chain has TRBV28 and TRBJ1-1; D is uncertain. Trimming left V 5 bases short and J 2 bases short, with 9 bases between. This CDR3 has 13 residues. Germline V gene sequence: CDR1 MDHEN, CDR2 SYDVKM. The CDR3 nucleotides are TGTGCCAGCAGTCGGGGAGATAACACTGAAGCTTTCTTT. It specifies CASSRGDNTEAFF.

This clone was observed a single time. The chain is built from TRBV16 and TRBJ2-3; no firm D call. This CDR3 contains 15 residues. V lost 2 bases to trimming and J lost 0 bases, with 9 bases between them. Germline V gives CDR1 KGHSY, CDR2 FQNENV. This CDR3 reads CASSQPITSTDTQYF. The CDR3 DNA sequence: TGTGCCAGCAGCCAACCTATCACTAGCACAGATACGCAGTATTTT.

This chain uses TRBV7-2 with TRBJ1-6; weak D call: TRBD1 (6 bases). The CDR3 totals 15 residues. Germline CDR1 and CDR2: SGHTA and FQGNSA. Between the trimmed V and J ends, which lost 1 base and 9 bases, there was a span of 13 bases. DNA for the CDR3: TGTGCCAGCAGCTTAGATTACAGGGTATTTTCACCCCTCCACTTT. The encoded protein is CASSLDYRVFSPLHF.

This clone was observed a single time. The chain couples TRBV6-4 to TRBJ2-3; 9 bases map to TRBD2. This CDR3 region has 16 residues. From germline, CDR1 is MRHNA and CDR2 SNTAGT. V shed 5 bases and J 2 bases; nucleotides not matched to a gene: 8. Written as DNA, the CDR3 is TGTGCCAGCAGTACGAGGCGGGGGGGCCCCACAGATACGCAGTATTTT. Translated: CASSTRRGGPTDTQYF.

Note on this clone: An end of the junction does not agree with germline; a read error may underlie this. The gene calls are TRBV28 and TRBJ2-5; 9 bases match TRBD2. This CDR3 spans 20 amino acids. Germline V gives CDR1 MDHEN, CDR2 SYDVKM. CDR3 amino acids: CASSSPKGLAGRILQGTQYF. CDR3 sequence (DNA): TGTGCCAGCAGTTCCCCTAAGGGGCTAGCGGGGCGTATCCTCCAAGGGACCCAGTACTTC.

The gene calls are TRBV11-2 and TRBJ1-5, with a tentative D call TRBD1 (5 bases). This CDR3 region has 13 residues. The germline V gene encodes CDR1 SGHAT and CDR2 FQNNGV. V was clipped by 5 bases and J by 3 bases, with 8 bases between them. The CDR3 is CASSRGINQPQHF. CDR3 DNA sequence: TGTGCCAGCAGCAGGGGTATCAATCAGCCCCAGCATTTT. Full variable domain (remainder filled in from reference TRBV11-2 and TRBJ1-5): EAGVAQSPRYKIIEKRQSVAFWCNPISGHATLYWYQQILGQGPKLLIQFQNNGVVDDSQLPKDRFSAERLKGVDSTLKIQPAKLEDSAVYLCASSRGINQPQHFGDGTRLSIL.

The V and J genes are TRBV10-2 and TRBJ2-3; D is unresolved. CDR3 size: 15 residues. Germline-derived CDR1 and CDR2 are WSHSY and SAAADI. Trimming removed 3 bases from V and 4 bases from J, with 14 bases in between. The CDR3 loop reads CASSDPGSGADTQYF. The CDR3 nucleotides are TGCGCCAGCAGTGACCCCGGTAGTGGTGCAGATACGCAGTATTTT.

This chain joins TRBV9 and TRBJ2-2, with 11 bases aligning to TRBD1. V lost 4 bases, J lost 5 bases, and 10 bases stayed unmatched. Germline-derived CDR1 and CDR2 are SGDLS and YYNGEE. This CDR3 comprises 17 residues. The CDR3 region has the DNA TGTGCCAGCAGCCCGACCAGGACAGGGGGCCGTACCGGGGAGCTGTTTTTT. Residues: CASSPTRTGGRTGELFF.

The CDR3 sequence is CASSLIRGGSAPDTQYF. As DNA, the CDR3 is TGTGCCAGCAGTTTAATTCGGGGCGGGAGCGCCCCAGATACGCAGTATTTT. The V call is TRBV6-2 or TRBV6-3, the J call TRBJ2-3, with 7 bases aligning to TRBD2. The ends lost 4 bases at V and 4 bases at J; junction bases unmatched: 14. Germline CDR1 and CDR2: MNHEY and SVGEGT. The CDR3 sequence is 17 residues long.

The J gene is TRBJ1-2, the V gene TRBV21-1; the D call in the table, TRBD1, was not verified against the DNA. TRBV21-1 is designated a pseudogene. The CDR3 spans 17 residues. CDR3 in amino acids: CASSQGQPLPGAYGYTF. The DNA of the CDR3 is TGTGCCAGCAGCCAGGGACAGCCTCTCCCCGGGGCATATGGCTACACCTTC.

The gene calls are TRBV24-1 and TRBJ1-5; D not resolved. The CDR3 length is 13 residues. Trimming left V 6 bases short and J 0 bases short, with 5 bases between. Germline assignment: CDR1 KGHDR and CDR2 SFDVKD. CDR3 sequence (DNA): TGTGCCACCAGTAGCAATAGCAATCAGCCCCAGCATTTT. It yields the protein CATSSNSNQPQHF.

The chain uses TRBV5-6 and TRBJ2-7; D might be TRBD1 (6 bases). The V gene lost 0 bases and the J gene lost 6 bases, with 16 bases spanning the gap. CDR1 and CDR2 from the germline V gene are SGHDT and YYEEEE. The CDR3 consists of 15 residues. The CDR3 region has the DNA TGTGCCAGCAGCTTGGTCCGCAGGGGCTGGGCCGAGCAGTACTTC. Translating it yields CASSLVRRGWAEQYF.

V and J are TRBV7-9 and TRBJ2-5; D gene ambiguous. This CDR3 is 13 amino acids long. CDR1 and CDR2 from the germline V gene are SEHNR and FQNEAQ (reference sequence). V shed 2 bases and J shed 2 bases, with 6 bases lying between them. CDR3 protein: CASSLNRQETQYF. Here the CDR3 DNA reads TGTGCCAGCAGCTTAAACAGACAAGAGACCCAGTACTTC.

The chain is built from TRBV3-1 (or the pseudogene TRBV3-2) and TRBJ2-3, with 8 nucleotides matching TRBD2. The CDR3 contains 14 residues. J lost 2 bases, V lost 5 bases, and 3 bases had no gene match. The germline gives CDR1 LGHDT, CDR2 YNNKEL (reference sequence). The CDR3 loop is CASSCGGPTDTQYF. The CDR3 DNA is TGTGCCAGCAGCTGCGGGGGGCCCACAGATACGCAGTATTTT.

The chain uses TRBV7-2 and TRBJ2-2; D is perhaps TRBD2 (7 bases). Germline V CDR1 and CDR2: SGHTA, FQGNSA. V was shortened by 3 bases and J by 1 base, with 9 bases between the two germline ends. The CDR3 has 15 residues. DNA of the CDR3: TGTGCCAGCAGCTTGGGGGGGCGGAACACCGGGGAGCTGTTTTTT. As protein: CASSLGGRNTGELFF.

The chain recombines TRBV27 with TRBJ2-5; no clear D gene. Germline CDR1 is MNHEY and CDR2 is SMNVEV (reference sequence). V was clipped by 2 bases and J by 4 bases, with 11 bases between them. The CDR3 runs to 14 residues. The CDR3 reads CASSLGWSGETQYF. The CDR3 DNA sequence: TGTGCCAGCAGTTTAGGATGGTCGGGAGAGACCCAGTACTTC.